The sequence of this T cell receptor beta chain was determined in a study of T cell responses to AZD1222 COVID-19 vaccine. The data were produced by immunoSEQ multiplex PCR, yet TCRdb's version contains in-frame clones alone and is incomplete. The sample contains some 95,000 clones, around 90% of which appear only once. As to this clone: What it binds is not known.

V shed 5 bases and J 3 bases; nucleotides not matched to a gene: 10. The CDR3 consists of 16 residues. The V gene's germline CDR1 is SGHVS and CDR2 FNYEAQ. Findings of the study overall: White British ancestry dominated among donors, who included more females, and clonal diversity was possibly underestimated. Reports say nearly half of spike-specific TCRs go after unmutated variant regions.

The rearrangement uses TRBV7-6 and TRBJ2-7; TRBD1 matches at 10 bases. Sequences were derived from peripheral blood, sampled on day 0 of AZD1222 vaccination. The sequence came from an adult in good health. The CDR3 spells CASSRLDRGPLYEQYF. CDR3 nucleotides: TGTGCCAGCAGCCGACTCGACAGGGGGCCCCTCTACGAGCAGTACTTC.